A selection of T cell receptor beta chains follows, all from one sample in a study of monozygotic twins with cystic fibrosis. Clones were read by immunoSEQ multiplex PCR, and TCRdb kept only the in-frame ones, dropping some. The sample shows approximately 24,000 clones, roughly 96% of them seen only once. The sequenced material came from blood. The origin of the receptors is a girl between 2 and 10 years old with cystic fibrosis. Each CDR3 is given with its conserved first and last residue. A D gene is named only where the DNA matches it firmly. Where a row states a size, it is once, few, many or the class of an expanded clone; other rows omit it.

CASSETGNSNQPQHF	TGTGCCAGCAGTGAGACAGGGAATAGCAATCAGCCCCAGCATTTT	TRBD1	TRBV2	.	TRBJ1-5
CASSLTGRQETQYF	TGTGCCAGCAGTTTAACAGGGCGCCAAGAGACCCAGTACTTC	.	TRBV27	.	TRBJ2-5
CASSIKGSFSGNTIYF	TGTGCCAGTAGTATTAAAGGCTCCTTCTCTGGAAACACCATATATTTT	.	TRBV19	.	TRBJ1-3
CAWSVGLKTQYF	TGTGCCTGGAGTGTGGGGCTCAAGACCCAGTACTTC	.	TRBV30	.	TRBJ2-5
CAWVDRRRDSNQPQHF	TGTGCCTGGGTTGACAGGAGGCGGGATAGCAATCAGCCCCAGCATTTT	.	TRBV30	.	TRBJ1-5
CAILGLADGGLNEQFF	TGTGCCATCCTGGGACTAGCGGACGGCGGGCTAAATGAGCAGTTCTTC	TRBD2	TRBV10-3	.	TRBJ2-1
CASSQRRAPGTQYF	TGTGCCAGCAGCCAACGGAGGGCCCCCGGGACCCAGTACTTC	.	TRBV28	.	TRBJ2-5
CASSLAGGVSYEQYF	TGTGCCAGCAGTTTAGCAGGGGGGGTATCCTACGAGCAGTACTTC	.	TRBV27	once	TRBJ2-7
CASRPDNQAGETQYF	TGTGCCAGCAGACCCGACAACCAGGCAGGAGAGACCCAGTACTTC	.	TRBV2	once	TRBJ2-5
CASSLDSISVMNTEAFF	TGTGCCAGCAGTCTCGACAGCATTTCGGTCATGAACACTGAAGCTTTCTTT	.	TRBV27	few	TRBJ1-1
CATSRTRTGGYGYTF	TGTGCCACCAGCAGAACCCGGACAGGGGGCTATGGCTACACCTTC	TRBD1	TRBV15	once	TRBJ1-2
CASSLEAGSEAFF	TGTGCCAGCAGTCTCGAAGCGGGGTCTGAAGCTTTCTTT	.	TRBV4-2	once	TRBJ1-1
CAISDPASGDYEQYF	TGTGCCATCAGTGACCCGGCTAGCGGCGACTACGAGCAGTACTTC	TRBD2	TRBV10-3	.	TRBJ2-7
CASSSIRGSYEQYF	TGTGCCAGCAGCTCAATCAGGGGTTCCTACGAGCAGTACTTC	.	TRBV11-2	.	TRBJ2-7
CASSDLAGVRDTQYF	TGTGCCAGCAGCGACCTAGCGGGAGTGCGGGATACGCAGTATTTT	TRBD2	TRBV7-2	once	TRBJ2-3
CASSFSGLYEQYF	TGTGCCAGCAGCTTCAGCGGTCTCTACGAGCAGTACTTC	.	TRBV11-1	.	TRBJ2-7
CASSPTLLGRHF	TGTGCCAGCAGTCCTACGCTTCTGGGCCGGCATTTT	.	TRBV2	.	TRBJ1-5
CASRSGNTEAFF	TGTGCCAGCAGGTCAGGGAACACTGAAGCTTTCTTT	.	TRBV7-6	.	TRBJ1-1
CASSAGRLPDTQYF	TGTGCCAGCAGCGCCGGACGCCTCCCGGATACGCAGTATTTT	.	TRBV9	.	TRBJ2-3
CASSRWTAGEQYF	TGTGCCAGCAGTCGATGGACAGCTGGAGAGCAGTACTTC	.	TRBV27	.	TRBJ2-7
CASSGDGGGETQYF	TGTGCCAGCAGTGGCGATGGGGGGGGAGAGACCCAGTACTTC	TRBD2	TRBV6-1	.	TRBJ2-5
CASSLGQGDGYTF	TGCGCCAGCAGCCTCGGACAGGGTGACGGCTACACCTTC	TRBD1	TRBV5-1	once	TRBJ1-2
CASSSYSYEQYF	TGTGCCAGCAGCTCTTACTCCTACGAGCAGTACTTC	.	TRBV7-2	.	TRBJ2-7
CASRADGAYEQYF	TGTGCCAGCAGAGCGGACGGAGCCTACGAGCAGTACTTC	.	TRBV6-4	.	TRBJ2-7
CASNRQPYEQYF	TGTGCCAGCAATCGACAGCCCTACGAGCAGTACTTC	.	TRBV2	.	TRBJ2-7
CASSLFGGLAGAEVEQFF	TGTGCCAGCAGCTTGTTCGGGGGACTAGCGGGAGCGGAGGTTGAGCAGTTCTTC	TRBD2	TRBV5-4	.	TRBJ2-1
CAISESGSLTGELFF	TGTGCCATCAGTGAGTCCGGCAGCCTCACCGGGGAGCTGTTTTTT	.	TRBV10-3	few	TRBJ2-2
CASSQDFSRGADTQYF	TGCGCCAGCAGCCAAGATTTTAGCAGGGGGGCAGATACGCAGTATTTT	.	TRBV4-3	.	TRBJ2-3
CASSLLLSGRRENEQFF	TGTGCCAGCAGTTTACTCTTGAGCGGGAGGAGGGAAAATGAGCAGTTCTTC	TRBD2	TRBV27	.	TRBJ2-1
CASSKGTNNEQFF	TGTGCCAGCAGCAAAGGGACTAATAATGAGCAGTTCTTC	TRBD2	TRBV11-3	.	TRBJ2-1
CASSPNPNEQYF	TGTGCCAGCAGCCCAAATCCCAACGAGCAGTACTTC	.	TRBV9	.	TRBJ2-7
CASSEREAPTDTQYF	TGTGCCAGCAGTGAGCGGGAGGCTCCAACAGATACGCAGTATTTT	TRBD2	TRBV25-1	once	TRBJ2-3
CASSQGDRTYEQYF	TGCGCCAGCAGCCAGGGGGACAGAACCTACGAGCAGTACTTC	TRBD1	TRBV5-1	.	TRBJ2-7
CASSPKGGQGGRKAEAFF	TGTGCCAGCAGCCCCAAGGGGGGACAGGGCGGTCGGAAGGCTGAAGCTTTCTTT	TRBD1	TRBV9	.	TRBJ1-1
CASSPSLAGALSTDTQYF	TGTGCCAGCAGTCCATCTTTGGCGGGAGCGTTGTCGACAGATACGCAGTATTTT	TRBD2	TRBV27	.	TRBJ2-3
CSVSSPLAGGETQYF	TGCAGCGTATCGTCCCCTCTAGCGGGAGGAGAGACCCAGTACTTC	TRBD2	TRBV29-1	.	TRBJ2-5
CASSLANRVAYGYTF	TGTGCCAGCAGCTTAGCTAACAGGGTTGCCTATGGCTACACCTTC	.	TRBV7-9	.	TRBJ1-2
CASSTGQDNIQYF	TGCGCCAGCAGCACGGGACAGGACAACATTCAGTACTTC	TRBD1	TRBV5-1	.	TRBJ2-4
CASLSRGRPNEQFF	TGTGCCAGTTTAAGCAGGGGGCGCCCCAATGAGCAGTTCTTC	TRBD1	TRBV6-5	.	TRBJ2-1
CASSVSRASYEQYF	TGTGCCAGCAGCGTAAGTCGGGCCTCCTACGAGCAGTACTTC	.	TRBV9	.	TRBJ2-7
CASSAGQVGYGYTF	TGTGCCAGCAGCGCGGGACAGGTGGGCTATGGCTACACCTTC	TRBD1	TRBV9	.	TRBJ1-2
CAWSLGGGYGYTF	TGTGCCTGGAGCCTGGGGGGAGGCTATGGCTACACCTTC	.	TRBV30	.	TRBJ1-2
CASSESPGLTSTDTQYF	TGCGCCAGCAGTGAGTCTCCAGGACTTACTAGCACAGATACGCAGTATTTT	.	TRBV10-1	.	TRBJ2-3
CASRPGGISTDTQYF	TGCGCCAGCAGACCTGGCGGAATAAGCACAGATACGCAGTATTTT	.	TRBV5-1	.	TRBJ2-3
CASSEASGSGTQYF	TGTGCCAGCAGTGAAGCTAGCGGTTCGGGGACCCAGTACTTC	.	TRBV2	.	TRBJ2-5
CASSVEGSQPQHF	TGTGCCAGCAGTGTCGAGGGAAGTCAGCCCCAGCATTTT	.	TRBV2	.	TRBJ1-5
CAISESWGIRSYEQYF	TGTGCCATCAGTGAGTCATGGGGTATTCGGTCCTACGAGCAGTACTTC	.	TRBV10-3	.	TRBJ2-7
CASRSDVRSGNTIYF	TGTGCCAGCAGGTCGGACGTACGCTCTGGAAACACCATATATTTT	.	TRBV7-9	.	TRBJ1-3
CASGVGLELSGNTIYF	TGTGCCAGCGGGGTGGGACTCGAACTCTCTGGAAACACCATATATTTT	.	TRBV6-6	.	TRBJ1-3
CSAYPPTQYF	TGCAGTGCCTACCCACCCACGCAGTATTTT	.	TRBV20-1	once	TRBJ2-3
CASSAQGNTEAFF	TGTGCCAGCAGTGCACAGGGTAACACTGAAGCTTTCTTT	.	TRBV28	.	TRBJ1-1
CASSSPGRGYTF	TGTGCCAGCAGCTCCCCTGGTCGGGGCTACACCTTC	.	TRBV28	.	TRBJ1-2
CASSWAGPTLGEQYF	TGTGCCAGCAGTTGGGCGGGCCCCACCTTGGGGGAGCAGTACTTC	.	TRBV27	once	TRBJ2-7
CASSYGGTREEKQYF	TGTGCCAGCAGTTACGGCGGCACCCGAGAGGAGAAGCAGTACTTC	.	TRBV6-5	once	TRBJ2-7